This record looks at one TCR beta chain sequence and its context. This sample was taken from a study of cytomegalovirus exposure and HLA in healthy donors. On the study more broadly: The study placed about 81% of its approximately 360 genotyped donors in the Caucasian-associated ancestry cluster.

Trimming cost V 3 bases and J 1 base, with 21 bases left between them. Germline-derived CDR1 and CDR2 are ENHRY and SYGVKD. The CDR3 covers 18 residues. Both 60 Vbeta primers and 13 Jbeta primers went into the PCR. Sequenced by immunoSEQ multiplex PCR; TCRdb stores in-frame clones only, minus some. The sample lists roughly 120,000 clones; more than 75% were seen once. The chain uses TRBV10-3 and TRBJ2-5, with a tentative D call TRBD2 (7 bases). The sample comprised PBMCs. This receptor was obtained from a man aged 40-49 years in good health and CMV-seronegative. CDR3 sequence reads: CAISDSLTAGARQETQYF. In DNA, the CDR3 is TGTGCCATCAGTGACTCTCTAACCGCGGGGGCACGCCAAGAGACCCAGTACTTC.